The 4 T cell receptor beta chains below come from one sample, sequenced in a study of beta chain features in type 1 diabetes. Study-level findings and limits: When Type 1 diabetes patients were examined, their TCRB CDR3s proved moderately but significantly shorter in all four CD4+ subsets.

These receptors have no known antigen. All of the isolated RNA was reverse transcribed, so expressed TCRB transcripts were sequenced. Sequencing was performed with immunoSEQ multiplex PCR; in TCRdb, only in-frame clones are kept and a portion is missing. The sample lists approximately 730,000 clones, roughly 13% seen once, with less than 0.025% in the top ten. The sequencing input was naive CD4+ T cells from blood. The receptors were gathered from a man in his late teens or twenties with type 1 diabetes.

V gene TRBV19 combines with J gene TRBJ1-5, with D hard to call. The ends were cut back, 5 bases at V and 6 bases at J, with 20 bases in the middle. The germline CDR1 and CDR2 sequences are LNHDA and SQIVND (reference sequence). The CDR3 has 16 residues. In DNA, the CDR3 is TGTGCCAGTAGTCCCCGGGCCAGGTCCTCACCTCAGCCCCAGCATTTT. This codes for CASSPRARSSPQPQHF. The whole variable domain, remainder taken from reference TRBV19 and TRBJ1-5, is DGGITQSPKYLFRKEGQNVTLSCEQNLNHDAMYWYRQDPGQGLRLIYYSQIVNDFQKGDIAEGYSVSREKKESFPLTVTSAQKNPTAFYLCASSPRARSSPQPQHFGDGTRLSIL.

A few counts support this clone. This chain links TRBV5-4 with TRBJ2-1; TRBD1 is a possible D gene (6 bases). The CDR3 totals 15 residues. Germline-derived CDR1 and CDR2 are SGHNT and YYREEE (reference sequence). V gave up 0 bases and J gave up 3 bases, with 10 bases separating them. The CDR3 bases are TGTGCCAGCAGCTTGGCAGGGGCCAACTACAATGAGCAGTTCTTC. This sequence encodes CASSLAGANYNEQFF.

This clone was seen a handful of times. The rearrangement uses TRBV21-1 and TRBJ2-7; the table assigns TRBD2, which was not confirmed against the DNA. TRBV21-1 is classified as a pseudogene. The CDR3 loop spans 15 amino acids. The CDR3: CASPKGGYTSYEQYF. The CDR3 DNA reads as TGTGCCAGCCCAAAGGGAGGTTATACGTCCTACGAGCAGTACTTC.

V usage is TRBV19 and J usage is TRBJ2-5; D perhaps matches TRBD1 (5 bases). This CDR3 has 14 residues. V was cut by 6 bases and J by 2 bases, with 13 bases left in between. Germline CDR1 reads LNHDA; CDR2 reads SQIVND (reference sequence). The CDR3 loop is CASSPRAGQETQYF. In DNA, the CDR3 is TGTGCCAGTAGCCCCCGGGCAGGGCAAGAGACCCAGTACTTC.